The clone carrying this TCR beta chain was seen once. Its antigen is still unknown. The CDR3 loop spans 13 amino acids. V lost 7 bases, J lost 7 bases, and 8 bases stayed unmatched. This entry belongs to a study of T cell responses to AZD1222 COVID-19 vaccine. Overall study findings and caveats: Clonal diversity was possibly underestimated, and the donors were mostly white British, with more females. Elevations in Spike-specific TCR breadth and depth followed administration of two AZD1222 doses. The reported proportion of spike-specific TCRs targeting unmutated variant regions was nearly half.

Method: immunoSEQ multiplex PCR; TCRdb's copy keeps in-frame clones and lacks some. The sample has about 130,000 clones; about 89% are singletons. This clonotype originated in an adult who received the AZD1222 COVID-19 vaccine. This specimen was peripheral blood, taken 28 days after the second AZD1222 dose. The chain carries TRBV12-3 or TRBV12-4 and TRBJ2-7, with TRBD1 matching over 9 bases. This chain's CDR3 is CASTLQGAGEQYF. DNA for the CDR3: TGTGCCAGCACCTTACAGGGGGCCGGGGAGCAGTACTTC.